This TCR beta chain was captured by sequencing in a study of blood T cell repertoires in COVID-19. Study overall: PBMCs, B-cell-depleted T cells, or T cells were the source of the cDNA or gDNA that made up the material.

A single count supports this clone. In the original processing: Amplification of reference gene primers provided the estimated nucleated cell counts. Produced via immunoSEQ multiplex PCR; TCRdb's table is partial and in-frame only. The V and J calls and clone size are taken from that table; D and trimming were inferred from the DNA. Here the sample spans about 160,000 clones, about 90% being singletons. This CDR3 comprises 16 residues. With 0 bases removed from V and 0 bases from J, the gap between germline ends came to 10 bases. CDR1 SGHRS and CDR2 YFSETQ come from the germline V gene. This TCR was recovered from a man between 60 and 75 years old with acute or convalescent COVID-19. Specimen: peripheral blood. J is TRBJ1-5 and V is TRBV5-1, with D unclear. The CDR3 nucleotides read TGCGCCAGCAGCTTGGGGCTAGGAAATAGCAATCAGCCCCAGCATTTT. It encodes CASSLGLGNSNQPQHF.